This T cell receptor beta chain stems from a study of Graves' ophthalmopathy and Graves' hyperthyroidism (dated by TCRdb to about 2018). A note on the overall study: Peripheral blood was collected at initial diagnosis, prior to any treatment. The 75 to 100 discovery patients were divided at random into training and test sets in a 7:3 ratio. The independent validation cohort included about 19 hyperthyroidism patients plus 17 patients who later progressed from hyperthyroidism to ophthalmopathy. TCR beta repertoire signatures were used to distinguish Graves' ophthalmopathy from Graves' hyperthyroidism and to predict progression to ophthalmopathy. T-cell repertoires of thyroid tissue and blood were compared in several hyperthyroidism patients. In total, approximately 130 blood samples were TCR-sequenced: 43 ophthalmopathy, over 70 hyperthyroidism and approximately 17 hyperthyroidism-to-ophthalmopathy patients. Following sampling, methimazole starting at 30 mg daily was administered to hyperthyroidism patients, and high-dose intravenous methylprednisolone was administered to ophthalmopathy patients. To explore V-J signatures that distinguish ophthalmopathy from hyperthyroidism, a discovery set of about a hundred patients was enrolled, made up of around 40 with ophthalmopathy and around 60 with stable hyperthyroidism.

Stable hyperthyroidism was defined as no progression to ophthalmopathy within 18 months of follow-up. Hyperthyroidism patients were newly diagnosed, with disease duration under 2 months, and aged 18 to 65 years. Anyone with other autoimmune diseases, uncontrolled infections, pregnancy or lactation was excluded from the study. Clinical symptoms, serum thyroxine, TRAb, thyroid ultrasound and orbital computed tomography formed the basis of the diagnosis. Ficoll-Paque density gradient centrifugation was used to isolate PBMCs from 8 to 10 ml of fresh peripheral blood. Trizol reagent was used to extract the total RNA, and its quality was then checked on an Agilent 2100 Bioanalyzer. CDR1 and CDR2, looked up from the germline V gene, are SGHDT and YYEEEE. Reading from cysteine to phenylalanine, the CDR3 counts 13 amino acids. Of the read, only the CDR3 DNA is kept; its 39 bases are in frame from base 1. Trimming accounts for 0 bases at V and 6 bases at J, while the number of junction bases matched to no gene is 0.

This clonotype was counted many times. Its cognate antigen has yet to be identified. Within one base of it there is no much larger clone, and no base qualities were kept. Overall study results and their limits: Most expanded thyroid clonotypes with a frequency above 0.001 also appeared in blood, which suggests that blood repertoires may reflect the immune response in the thyroid. No statistical method was used to predetermine the sample size, and group allocation was not hidden from the investigators. In validation, the model predicted ophthalmopathy progression with 55% to 71% sensitivity and roughly 72% specificity; roughly 11 predicted patients were CT-confirmed with GO in a median of approximately 6.5 months. In cross-validation, the 13-signature model distinguished ophthalmopathy from stable hyperthyroidism with almost 90% sensitivity and almost 83% specificity, and in the test set the corresponding values were 80% and 75%.

For repertoire sequencing, the TCR beta CDR3 regions were amplified from RNA transcripts. A first-round RT-PCR used HTBI primers with the Qiagen OneStep RT-PCR kit, followed by a second-round multiplex PCR, size selection and purification. Libraries were sequenced on an Illumina HiSeq2000 using paired-end 100 bp reads. As for how the authors treated the data: SOAPnuke was used to process the reads, removing any read that contained adapters or uncalled bases, had a mean Phred below 15, or lacked an exact match to the constant primer or identifier. COPE v1.2.5 was used to merge the high-quality paired reads. Unique nucleotide sequences were defined as clonotypes and aligned to IMGT TRB V, D and J references using MiTCR v1.1. Only V-J combinations with frequency above 0.0001 were analysed, covering more than 99% of repertoires. A TCR clonal expansion and chaos score per V-J combination was defined as the ratio of F50 clonal expansion to chaos observed in the TCRdist matrix. Welch's t-statistics and random forest were used to reduce features to approximately 13 V-J combinations, which were fed into a naive Bayes classifier. The Morisita-Horn index was used to measure how similar the thyroid and blood repertoires were. In TCRdb, the public reads were trimmed at Q25 with fastp and aligned with MiXCR, with productive beta chains retained. CDR3 protein sequences are deduplicated, and each keeps its most common genes and DNA. The V and J calls reflect TCRdb's pipeline rather than the authors' work. The sample table records hundreds of thousands of distinct CDR3 sequences; around a fifth of these occur just once. The top ten hold roughly 7.4% of the sample.

Sequencing used peripheral blood. The sequence derives from a young woman with stable Graves' hyperthyroidism. Some clones in this sample may be carry-over from other donors' samples. Donor details come from another sample of the same person, matched by shared clones. The V gene is TRBV5-6 and the J gene is TRBJ1-2; 9 of the junction bases match TRBD1. The CDR3 region reads CASSLDRGHGYTF. The sequenced DNA: TGTGCCAGCAGCTTGGACAGGGGGCATGGCTACACCTTC.